The 17 T cell receptor beta chains given below trace back to one sample, sequenced in a study of patients and donors after allogeneic stem cell transplantation. TCRdb re-analysed the RT-PCR reads in MiXCR, keeping a single row per CDR3 protein. The table records about 110,000 distinct CDR3 sequences, around 38% of them present only once. Sequenced sample: blood, either unsorted or a sorted T cell fraction (not recorded which). All receptors come from a human donor who was either an allogeneic HSCT recipient or a stem cell or donor lymphocyte infusion donor (not recorded which). It is not recorded whose cells these are; they may come from a transplant donor.

This clonotype appeared a few times. The gene calls are TRBV12-3 or TRBV12-4 and TRBJ1-2; D is possibly TRBD1 (6 bases). The CDR3 is made up of 14 amino acids. Trimming shortened V by 5 bases and J by 4 bases, and 14 bases separated the two germline ends. CDR3 sequence: CASSLNRAGYGYTF. As DNA, the CDR3 is TGTGCCAGCAGTCTGAACAGGGCGGGCTATGGCTACACCTTC.

This clonotype was recorded a few times. The chain joins TRBV6-6 to TRBJ1-1; the D gene is possibly TRBD1 (5 bases). Per the germline V gene, CDR1 is MNHNY and CDR2 is SVGAGI (reference sequence). This CDR3 has 14 amino acids. V lost 6 bases to trimming and J lost 0 bases, with 11 bases between them. CDR3 sequence: CASSLGHLNTEAFF. CDR3 coding DNA: TGTGCCAGCAGCCTAGGACACTTGAACACTGAAGCTTTCTTT.

In this sample, this clonotype turned up a few times. The rearrangement joins TRBV12-3 or TRBV12-4 to TRBJ2-2; D call uncertain. V was cut by 4 bases and J by 4 bases, with 7 bases left in between. The CDR3 sequence is 13 residues long. The CDR3 region is CASSYVVTGELFF. In nucleotides, the CDR3 is TGTGCCAGCAGTTACGTGGTCACCGGGGAGCTGTTTTTT.

J is TRBJ2-1 and V is TRBV29-1; D possibly uses TRBD1 or TRBD2 (5 bases each). Germline V CDR1 and CDR2: SQVTM, ANQGSEA. This CDR3 region has 14 residues. V shed 8 bases and J shed 4 bases, with 18 bases lying between them. The CDR3 nucleotides read TGCAGCACCGAAGATGGGGGACCTTACAATGAGCAGTTCTTC. Its translation: CSTEDGGPYNEQFF.

This clonotype came up a few times. The chain is built from TRBV5-1 and TRBJ1-4; TRBD1 matches 8 bases. Germline CDR1 is SGHRS and CDR2 is YFSETQ. J lost 8 bases, V lost 4 bases, and 7 bases had no gene match. The CDR3 extends over 14 amino acids. Written as DNA, the CDR3 is TGCGCCAGCAGCCAAGGACAGGGCGGGGAAAAACTGTTTTTT. It encodes CASSQGQGGEKLFF.

The chain carries TRBV24-1 and TRBJ2-1; weak D call: TRBD2 (6 bases). The CDR3 is 13 residues long. Trimming removed 5 bases at V and 9 bases at J, with 13 bases between. Per the germline V gene, CDR1 is KGHDR and CDR2 is SFDVKD. CDR3 in DNA: TGTGCCACCAGTGGACTAGGATATGGTGAGCAGTTCTTC. Translated: CATSGLGYGEQFF.

J is TRBJ2-1 and V is TRBV20-1; 8 positions agree with TRBD1. Germline values: CDR1 DFQATT, CDR2 SNEGSKA (reference sequence). After removal of 7 bases from V and 1 base from J, the junction contained 3 bases not matched to a gene. The CDR3 is 13 residues long. CDR3 loop: CSGWDRSYNEQFF. The CDR3 nucleotides read TGCAGTGGTTGGGACAGGTCCTACAATGAGCAGTTCTTC.

This chain connects TRBV2 to TRBJ2-7; TRBD1 aligns across 9 bases. CDR3 length equals 14 residues. Germline lookup yields CDR1 SNHLY and CDR2 FYNNEI. V was clipped by 5 bases and J by 5 bases; unmatched bases: 7. For the CDR3, the DNA is TGTGCCAGCAGTAAGGACAGGGGACATAACGAGCAGTACTTC. Encoded protein: CASSKDRGHNEQYF.

The genes are TRBV29-1 and TRBJ2-1; a possible D gene is TRBD2 (5 bases). Trimming removed 4 bases at V and 5 bases at J, with 12 bases between. Looked up from germline, CDR1 is SQVTM and CDR2 is ANQGSEA. This CDR3 contains 13 residues. The CDR3 reads CSVGPRRHNEQFF. CDR3 DNA sequence: TGCAGCGTTGGTCCGCGGAGGCACAATGAGCAGTTCTTC.

This clonotype was seen just once. The chain recombines TRBV12-3 or TRBV12-4 with TRBJ2-3; D ambiguous. This CDR3 is 14 amino acids long. V was pared by 5 bases and J by 1 base, with 10 bases between. The CDR3 sequence: CASSGSKGTDTQYF. CDR3 DNA: TGTGCCAGCAGTGGGTCCAAGGGCACAGATACGCAGTATTTT.

This clonotype was detected a few times. This chain joins TRBV18 and TRBJ2-3; 8 bases line up with TRBD1. V lost 6 bases, J lost 2 bases, and 7 bases stayed unmatched. Per germline, CDR1 KGHSH and CDR2 LQKENI. The CDR3 has 15 residues. The DNA for the CDR3 is TGTGCCAGCTCGCCCGGCCAGGGGGCCACAGATACGCAGTATTTT. Encoded protein: CASSPGQGATDTQYF.

The chain couples TRBV29-1 to TRBJ2-7; D might be TRBD1 (5 bases). CDR3 length equals 13 residues. With 6 bases removed from V and 2 bases from J, the gap between germline ends came to 14 bases. Germline V gene lookup returns CDR1 SQVTM and CDR2 ANQGSEA. The CDR3 protein is CSVLDRSTYEQYF. The CDR3 DNA reads TGCAGCGTGTTAGACAGATCCACCTACGAGCAGTACTTC.

The genes are TRBV7-9 and TRBJ2-7, with TRBD1 as a possible D gene (5 bases). V lost 2 bases, J lost 3 bases, and 11 bases lay in between. The germline V gene encodes CDR1 SEHNR and CDR2 FQNEAQ (reference sequence). CDR3 length equals 14 residues. As DNA, the CDR3 is TGTGCCAGCAGCTTATCGCGGCAGGGCTACGAGCAGTACTTC. Protein product: CASSLSRQGYEQYF.

This clonotype occurred a few times. The DNA for the CDR3 is TGTGCCAGCAGCTTAACGGCGGAGTCAGGTGGCTACACCTTC. Translating it yields CASSLTAESGGYTF. The rearrangement joins TRBV7-3 to TRBJ1-2; no definite D call. V lost 0 bases and J lost 7, with 12 bases in between. The CDR3 has 14 residues. Per the germline V gene, CDR1 is SGHTA and CDR2 is FQGTGA.

CDR3 residues: CATSDSNTVPHEQFF. The CDR3 DNA follows: TGTGCCACCAGTGATTCGAACACAGTCCCCCATGAGCAGTTCTTC. The chain carries TRBV24-1 and TRBJ2-1, with D unclear. The length of the CDR3 is 15 residues. Trimming stripped 2 bases from V and 8 bases from J, with 15 bases between. Germline values: CDR1 KGHDR, CDR2 SFDVKD.

Only a few counts were recorded for this clonotype. The V gene is TRBV7-2, the J gene TRBJ1-6; D ambiguous. Trimming removed 1 base from V and 11 bases from J, with 12 bases in between. CDR1 and CDR2 from the germline V gene are SGHTA and FQGNSA. The CDR3 covers 14 residues. The CDR3 nucleotides are TGTGCCAGCAGCTTAGGCAGGACGAGAACACCCCTCCACTTT. Translating it yields CASSLGRTRTPLHF.

The chain combines TRBV5-1 with TRBJ2-2; a possible D gene is TRBD2 (6 bases). V was trimmed by 5 bases and J by 0 bases, leaving 11 bases between them. The germline CDR1 and CDR2 sequences are SGHRS and YFSETQ. The CDR3 length is 15 residues. The CDR3 DNA reads TGCGCCAGCAGACCCGGGACTCCGAACACCGGGGAGCTGTTTTTT. This codes for CASRPGTPNTGELFF.